This note documents a single TCR beta chain sequence. No antigen is known for it. Cells sorted by CD45RO/CCR7/CD25/CD127/CD95/CD27 comprised CD4+ naive, central memory, regulatory and stem cell-like memory cells. Purities over 98% were achieved in all sorted populations. This record comes from a study of beta chain features in type 1 diabetes. Background on the study: All samples together contributed almost 110,000,000 sorted cells for examination. The study, taken as a whole, reports: Shorter TCRB CDR3s, moderately but significantly so, marked every one of the four CD4+ subsets in Type 1 diabetes patients.

The isolated RNA, all of it, was reverse transcribed, so expressed TCRB transcripts were what got sequenced. A few million reads were obtained on average from naive, central memory and regulatory T cell samples. Assay: immunoSEQ multiplex PCR; the TCRdb copy retains only in-frame clones and omits some. The data contain more than 300,000 clones, around an eighth of them seen just once; the ten biggest clones take up over 0.008%. The CDR3 covers 13 residues. Trimming pared 3 bases from V and 2 bases from J, leaving 8 bases between. The receptor comes from a woman aged 18-29 years with type 1 diabetes. The rearrangement joins TRBV23-1 to TRBJ2-7; no clear D. TRBV23-1 is an ORF, and what it does is uncertain. Sample: naive CD4+ T cells from blood. CDR3 coding DNA: TGCGCCAGCAGTCACATCCGGGCCTACGAGCAGTACTTC. This translates into CASSHIRAYEQYF.